Sequencing of this T cell receptor beta chain was carried out in a study of cytomegalovirus exposure and HLA in healthy donors. CDR3 size: 17 residues. Looked up from germline, CDR1 is SGHVS and CDR2 is FNYEAQ. The junction had 7 bases not matched to a gene; V was cut back by 5 bases and J by 2 bases. The PCR employed 60 Vbeta primers together with 13 Jbeta primers. Produced via immunoSEQ multiplex PCR; TCRdb's table is partial and in-frame only. Of around 150,000 clones listed, 80% are singletons. The chain employs TRBV7-6 and TRBJ2-1, with 12 bases fitting TRBD2. The source material was PBMCs. This clonotype originated in a woman in her forties in good health and CMV-seronegative. The DNA for the CDR3 is TGTGCCAGCAGCAGCGGACTAGCGGGGACTACCTACAATGAGCAGTTCTTC. Protein product: CASSSGLAGTTYNEQFF.